Following are 9 T cell receptor beta chains from one sample sequenced in a study of PD-1 blockade in classical Hodgkin lymphoma. Using immunoSEQ multiplex PCR, the repertoire was profiled, and TCRdb retains in-frame clones only, with some absent. This table holds about 47,000 clones, approximately 90% found once. The sample's time point: newly diagnosed, previously untreated cHL patient sample. Specimen: peripheral blood mononuclear cells (PBMCs). These receptors all stem from a human donor with classical Hodgkin lymphoma.

This chain uses TRBV7-9 with TRBJ1-1; TRBD1 agrees at 7 bases. The CDR3 runs to 13 residues. Germline V gene data show CDR1 as SEHNR and CDR2 as FQNEAQ (reference sequence). Trimming at V came to 6 bases and at J to 6 bases, leaving 7 bases not matched to a gene. CDR3 loop: CASRTLQGAEAFF. CDR3 nucleotides: TGTGCCAGCAGAACGCTCCAGGGGGCTGAAGCTTTCTTT.

This clone was seen a few times. This chain joins TRBV6-1 and TRBJ1-2; no reliable D call. CDR1 MNHNS and CDR2 SASEGT come from the germline V gene. This CDR3 has 12 residues. The V gene lost 4 bases and the J gene lost 3 bases, with 6 bases spanning the gap. CDR3 amino acids: CASSVSYYGYTF. The CDR3 DNA follows: TGTGCCAGCAGTGTCAGTTACTATGGCTACACCTTC.

This chain joins TRBV11-2 and TRBJ2-7, with D perhaps assigned TRBD1 or TRBD2 (5 bases each). The germline V gene has CDR1 SGHAT and CDR2 FQNNGV. Trimming pared 7 bases from V and 0 bases from J, leaving 13 bases between. CDR3 size: 14 residues. CDR3 sequence reads: CASTPRGGSYEQYF. The CDR3 DNA sequence: TGTGCCAGCACCCCCCGGGGCGGCTCCTACGAGCAGTACTTC.

J is TRBJ2-7 and V is TRBV2; TRBD1 or TRBD2 may be the D gene (5 bases each). V was shortened by 8 bases and J by 2 bases, with 13 bases between the two germline ends. The CDR3 spans 13 residues. The V gene's germline CDR1 is SNHLY and CDR2 FYNNEI. Here the CDR3 reads CASRPGGAYEQYF. CDR3 DNA: TGTGCCAGCCGCCCTGGGGGAGCCTACGAGCAGTACTTC. Filled out from reference TRBV2 and TRBJ2-7, the complete variable domain reads EPEVTQTPSHQVTQMGQEVILRCVPISNHLYFYWYRQILGQKVEFLVSFYNNEISEKSEIFDDQFSVERPDGSNFTLKIRSTKLEDSAMYFCASRPGGAYEQYFGPGTRLTVT.

The chain couples TRBV7-6 to TRBJ2-6; D is perhaps TRBD1 (6 bases). V lost 5 bases, J lost 0 bases, and 14 bases lay in between. This CDR3 contains 17 residues. Germline CDR1 is SGHVS and CDR2 is FNYEAQ. The CDR3 DNA sequence: TGTGCCAGCAGCCCTAGACAGGCAAGCTCTGGGGCCAACGTCCTGACTTTC. This sequence encodes CASSPRQASSGANVLTF.

The gene calls are TRBV4-2 and TRBJ2-7; 11 bases match TRBD2. CDR1 is LGHNA and CDR2 is YNFKEQ in the germline V gene. The CDR3 is 15 residues long. Unmatched junction bases numbered 6, after V lost 1 base and J lost 7 bases. The chain's CDR3 is CASSQVGTSGGEQYF. In DNA form, the CDR3 reads TGTGCCAGCAGCCAAGTGGGGACTAGCGGAGGGGAGCAGTACTTC.

The genes are TRBV2 and TRBJ2-3; no clear D gene. The CDR3 loop spans 15 amino acids. V was shortened by 6 bases and J by 1 base, with 14 bases between the two germline ends. Germline CDR1 reads SNHLY; CDR2 reads FYNNEI. The CDR3 region is CASSPMGSRTDTQYF. CDR3 bases: TGTGCCAGCAGCCCTATGGGCAGTCGCACAGATACGCAGTATTTT.

This clone was detected only once. Germline and junction disagree at one end, which may indicate a read error. This sample includes further DNA sequences coding for the same CDR3. V is TRBV27 and J is TRBJ2-1, with D uncertain. The CDR3 spans 15 residues. Germline CDR1 reads MNHEY; CDR2 reads SMNVEV (reference sequence). The CDR3, as DNA: TGCGCCAGCAGTTTAATGTCCACAACCCACAATGAGCAGTTCTTC. Translated: CASSLMSTTHNEQFF.

The chain is built from TRBV27 and TRBJ2-2; tentatively, D is TRBD2 (6 bases). Germline CDR1 and CDR2: MNHEY and SMNVEV (reference sequence). CDR3 size: 14 residues. V shed 3 bases and J shed 3 bases, with 8 bases lying between them. CDR3 loop: CASSLSGHTGELFF. The CDR3 nucleotides are TGTGCCAGCAGTTTGAGCGGGCACACCGGGGAGCTGTTTTTT.